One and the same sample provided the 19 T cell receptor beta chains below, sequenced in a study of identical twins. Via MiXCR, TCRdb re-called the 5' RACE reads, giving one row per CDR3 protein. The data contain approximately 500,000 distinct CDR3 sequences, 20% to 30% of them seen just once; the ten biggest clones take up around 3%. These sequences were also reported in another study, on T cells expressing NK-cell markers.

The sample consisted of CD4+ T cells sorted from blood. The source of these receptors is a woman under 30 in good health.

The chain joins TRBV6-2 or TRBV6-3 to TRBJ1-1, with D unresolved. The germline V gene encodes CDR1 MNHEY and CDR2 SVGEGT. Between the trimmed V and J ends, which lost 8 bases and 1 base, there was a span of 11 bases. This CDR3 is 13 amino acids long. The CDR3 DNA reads TGTGCCAGCTCGGTACAGAGGAACACTGAAGCTTTCTTT. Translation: CASSVQRNTEAFF.

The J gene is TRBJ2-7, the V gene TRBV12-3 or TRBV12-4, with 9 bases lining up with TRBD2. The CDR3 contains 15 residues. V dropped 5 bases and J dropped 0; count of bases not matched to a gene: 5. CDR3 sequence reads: CASSAAGGSSYEQYF. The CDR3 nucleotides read TGTGCCAGCAGTGCGGCGGGGGGGAGCTCCTACGAGCAGTACTTC.

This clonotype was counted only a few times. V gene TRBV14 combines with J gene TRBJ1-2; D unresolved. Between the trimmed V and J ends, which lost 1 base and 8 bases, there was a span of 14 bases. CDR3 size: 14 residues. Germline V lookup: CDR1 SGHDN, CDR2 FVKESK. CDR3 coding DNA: TGTGCCAGCAGCCAAGGAGACGCGCGTGGGGGCTACACCTTC. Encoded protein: CASSQGDARGGYTF.

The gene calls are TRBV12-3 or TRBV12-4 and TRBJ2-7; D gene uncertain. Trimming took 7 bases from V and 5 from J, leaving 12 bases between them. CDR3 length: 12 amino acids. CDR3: CASTQATHEQYF. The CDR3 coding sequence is TGTGCCAGCACGCAGGCGACCCACGAGCAGTACTTC.

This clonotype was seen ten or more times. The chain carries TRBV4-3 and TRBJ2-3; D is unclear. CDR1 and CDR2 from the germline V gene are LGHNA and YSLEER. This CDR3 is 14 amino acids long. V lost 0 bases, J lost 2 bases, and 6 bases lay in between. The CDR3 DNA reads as TGCGCCAGCAGCCAAGAGGTGCACACAGATACGCAGTATTTT. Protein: CASSQEVHTDTQYF.

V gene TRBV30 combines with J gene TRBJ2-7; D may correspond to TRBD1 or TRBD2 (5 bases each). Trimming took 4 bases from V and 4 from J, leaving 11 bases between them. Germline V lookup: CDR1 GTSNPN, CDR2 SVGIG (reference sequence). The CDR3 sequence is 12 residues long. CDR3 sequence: CAWTEGMYEQYF. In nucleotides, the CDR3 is TGTGCCTGGACAGAGGGGATGTACGAGCAGTACTTC.

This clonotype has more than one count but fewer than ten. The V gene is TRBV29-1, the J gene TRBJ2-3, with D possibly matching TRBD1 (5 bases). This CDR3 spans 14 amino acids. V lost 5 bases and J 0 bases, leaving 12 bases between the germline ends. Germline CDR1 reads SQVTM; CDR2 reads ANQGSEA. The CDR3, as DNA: TGCAGCGTTACGGACACGCCAAGCACAGATACGCAGTATTTT. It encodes CSVTDTPSTDTQYF.

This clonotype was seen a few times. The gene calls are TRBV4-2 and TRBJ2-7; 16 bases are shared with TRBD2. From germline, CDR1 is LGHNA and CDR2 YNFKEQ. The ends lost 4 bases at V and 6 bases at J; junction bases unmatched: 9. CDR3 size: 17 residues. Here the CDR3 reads CASSLSGTSGGDREQYF. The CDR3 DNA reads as TGTGCCAGCAGCCTCTCGGGGACTAGCGGGGGGGACCGCGAGCAGTACTTC.

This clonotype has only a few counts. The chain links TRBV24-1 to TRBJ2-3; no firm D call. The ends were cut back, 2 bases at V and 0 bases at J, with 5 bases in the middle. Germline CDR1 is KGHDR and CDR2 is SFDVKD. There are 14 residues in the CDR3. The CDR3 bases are TGTGCCACCAGTGATTCGGCCAGCACAGATACGCAGTATTTT. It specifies CATSDSASTDTQYF.

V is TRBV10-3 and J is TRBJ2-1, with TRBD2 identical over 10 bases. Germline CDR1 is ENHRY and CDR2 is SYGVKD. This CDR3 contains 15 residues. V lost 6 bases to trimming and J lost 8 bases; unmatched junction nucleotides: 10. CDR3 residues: CAIRMSGRAGDEQFF. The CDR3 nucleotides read TGTGCCATCAGAATGAGCGGGAGGGCCGGCGATGAGCAGTTCTTC.

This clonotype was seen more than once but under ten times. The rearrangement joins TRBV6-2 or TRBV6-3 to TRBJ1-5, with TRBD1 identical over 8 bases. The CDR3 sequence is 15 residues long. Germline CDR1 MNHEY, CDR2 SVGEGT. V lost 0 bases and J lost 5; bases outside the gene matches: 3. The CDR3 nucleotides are TGTGCCAGCAGTTACTCCCCAGGGGGCTATCAGCCCCAGCATTTT. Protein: CASSYSPGGYQPQHF.

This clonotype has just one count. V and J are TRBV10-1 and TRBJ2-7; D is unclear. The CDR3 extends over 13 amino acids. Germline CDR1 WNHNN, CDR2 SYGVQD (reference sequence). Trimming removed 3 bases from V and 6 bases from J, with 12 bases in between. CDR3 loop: CASSDPGMGEQYF. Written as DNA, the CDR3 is TGCGCCAGCAGTGACCCAGGCATGGGCGAGCAGTACTTC.

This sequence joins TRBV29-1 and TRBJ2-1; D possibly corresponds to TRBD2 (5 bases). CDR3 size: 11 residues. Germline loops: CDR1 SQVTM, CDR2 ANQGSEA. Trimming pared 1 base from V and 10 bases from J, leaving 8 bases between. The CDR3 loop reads CSVEVSSEQFF. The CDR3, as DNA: TGCAGCGTTGAAGTTTCTAGCGAGCAGTTCTTC.

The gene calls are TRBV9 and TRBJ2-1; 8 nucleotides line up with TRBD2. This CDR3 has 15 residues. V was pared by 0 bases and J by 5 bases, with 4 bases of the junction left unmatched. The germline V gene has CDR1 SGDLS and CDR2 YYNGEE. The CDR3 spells CASSVGPAGDNEQFF. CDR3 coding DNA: TGTGCCAGCAGCGTAGGCCCAGCGGGAGACAATGAGCAGTTCTTC.

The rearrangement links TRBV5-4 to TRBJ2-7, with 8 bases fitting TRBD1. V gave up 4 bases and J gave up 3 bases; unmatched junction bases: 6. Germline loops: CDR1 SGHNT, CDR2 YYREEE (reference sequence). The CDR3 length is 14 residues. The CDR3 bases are TGTGCCAGCAGCGTCCGGACAGGGATCTACGAGCAGTACTTC. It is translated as CASSVRTGIYEQYF. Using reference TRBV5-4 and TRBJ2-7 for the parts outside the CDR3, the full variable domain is ETGVTQSPTHLIKTRGQQVTLRCSSQSGHNTVSWYQQALGQGPQFIFQYYREEENGRGNFPPRFSGLQFPNYSSELNVNALELDDSALYLCASSVRTGIYEQYFGPGTRLTVT.

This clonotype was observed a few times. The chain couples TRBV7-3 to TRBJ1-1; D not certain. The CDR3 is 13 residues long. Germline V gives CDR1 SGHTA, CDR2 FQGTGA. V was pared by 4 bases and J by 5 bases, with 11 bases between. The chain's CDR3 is CASSSRFGTEAFF. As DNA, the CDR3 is TGTGCCAGCAGCTCGAGATTCGGGACTGAAGCTTTCTTT. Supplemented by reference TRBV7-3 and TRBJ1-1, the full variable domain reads GAGVSQTPSNKVTEKGKYVELRCDPISGHTALYWYRQSLGQGPEFLIYFQGTGAADDSGLPNDRFFAVRPEGSVSTLKIQRTERGDSAVYLCASSSRFGTEAFFGQGTRLTVV.

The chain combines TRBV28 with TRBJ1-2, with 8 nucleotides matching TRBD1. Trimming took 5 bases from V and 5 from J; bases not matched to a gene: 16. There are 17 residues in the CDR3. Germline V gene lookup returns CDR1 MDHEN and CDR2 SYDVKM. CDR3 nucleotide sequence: TGTGCCAGCAGTCTACCGTCCTACAGGGGGGGCGCGTATGGCTACACCTTC. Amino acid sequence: CASSLPSYRGGAYGYTF.

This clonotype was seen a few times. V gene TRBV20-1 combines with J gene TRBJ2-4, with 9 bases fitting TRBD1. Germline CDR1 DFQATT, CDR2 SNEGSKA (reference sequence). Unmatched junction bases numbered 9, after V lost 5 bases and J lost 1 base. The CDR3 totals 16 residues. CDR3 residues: CSAQPFGQGAKNIQYF. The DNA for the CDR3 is TGCAGTGCTCAACCCTTCGGACAGGGGGCCAAAAACATTCAGTACTTC.

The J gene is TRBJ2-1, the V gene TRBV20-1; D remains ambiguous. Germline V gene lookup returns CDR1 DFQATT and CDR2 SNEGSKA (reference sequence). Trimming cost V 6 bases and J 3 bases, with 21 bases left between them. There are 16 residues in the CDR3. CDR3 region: CSAPNSFRRFYNEQFF. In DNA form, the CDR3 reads TGCAGTGCCCCGAACTCCTTTCGACGGTTCTACAATGAGCAGTTCTTC.